These 25 T cell receptor beta chains were all obtained from the same sample, sequenced in a study of shared clonotypes between healthy human individuals. Generated by immunoSEQ multiplex PCR, the TCRdb table keeps only in-frame clones and is missing some. The table lists about 1.1 million clones, approximately 80% of them singletons, with 0.55% to 0.7% in the top ten. Sequenced sample: memory CD4+ T cells from PBMCs. The subset denotes: CD45RA-negative fraction. The origin of the receptors is a man aged 18 to 35 in good health. Some clones in this sample may be carry-over from other donors' samples.

Of note for this clone: Other nucleotide sequences in the sample specify the same CDR3. The chain employs TRBV5-1 and TRBJ2-3; D possibly corresponds to TRBD2 (6 bases). In germline, CDR1 is SGHRS, CDR2 YFSETQ. The CDR3 runs to 14 residues. With 4 bases removed from V and 1 base from J, the gap between germline ends came to 10 bases. The CDR3 spells CASSIGTRTDTQYF. The CDR3 DNA sequence: TGCGCCAGCAGCATTGGGACTCGCACAGATACGCAGTATTTT.

DNA of the CDR3: TGTGCCAGCAGTTACACAGGGTTACCCGGGGAGCTGTTTTTT. Translated: CASSYTGLPGELFF. J is TRBJ2-2 and V is TRBV6-5; D perhaps matches TRBD1 (6 bases). The CDR3 has 14 residues. Trimming left V 2 bases short and J 6 bases short, with 10 bases between. In germline, CDR1 is MNHEY, CDR2 SVGAGI.

The chain employs TRBV5-1 and TRBJ1-5; weak D call: TRBD1 (5 bases). The CDR3 covers 13 residues. Trimming stripped 1 base from V and 8 bases from J, with 10 bases between. Germline V gene lookup returns CDR1 SGHRS and CDR2 YFSETQ. CDR3 bases: TGCGCCAGCAGCTTGACAGGTAGTGAGCCCCAGCATTTT. Protein sequence: CASSLTGSEPQHF.

This clone has more than one count but fewer than ten. The chain employs TRBV28 and TRBJ2-2, with 9 bases that match TRBD1. CDR1 is MDHEN, CDR2 SYDVKM, per germline. The junction had 3 bases not matched to a gene; V was cut back by 6 bases and J by 1 base. The CDR3 is made up of 15 amino acids. The CDR3 DNA follows: TGTGCCAGCAGCACAGGGGGCGTGAACACCGGGGAGCTGTTTTTT. It translates to CASSTGGVNTGELFF. Full variable domain (missing parts from reference TRBV28 and TRBJ2-2): DVKVTQSSRYLVKRTGEKVFLECVQDMDHENMFWYRQDPGLGLRLIYFSYDVKMKEKGDIPEGYSVSREKKERFSLILESASTNQTSMYLCASSTGGVNTGELFFGEGSRLTVL.

The chain joins TRBV5-8 to TRBJ2-3; TRBD2 aligns across 7 bases. V dropped 0 bases and J dropped 1; count of bases not matched to a gene: 2. Germline V gives CDR1 SGHTS, CDR2 YDEGEE. The CDR3 loop spans 15 amino acids. The CDR3 here is CASSLGLAGTDTQYF. CDR3 DNA: TGTGCCAGCAGCTTGGGACTAGCAGGCACAGATACGCAGTATTTT.

In this sample, this clone turned up a few times. This rearrangement joins TRBV2 to TRBJ2-1, with TRBD1 identical over 8 bases. J was trimmed by 9 bases and V by 2 bases; bases with no gene match: 9. In germline, CDR1 is SNHLY, CDR2 FYNNEI. The CDR3 sequence is 15 residues long. In DNA, the CDR3 is TGTGCCAGCAGTGAAATTCAGGGGGCTCAGGGTGAGCAGTTCTTC. Protein product: CASSEIQGAQGEQFF. The full variable domain, rest sourced from reference TRBV2 and TRBJ2-1, is EPEVTQTPSHQVTQMGQEVILRCVPISNHLYFYWYRQILGQKVEFLVSFYNNEISEKSEIFDDQFSVERPDGSNFTLKIRSTKLEDSAMYFCASSEIQGAQGEQFFGPGTRLTVL.

This clone was found a few times. The chain is built from TRBV1 and TRBJ1-2; the DNA was not compared with TRBD1, the D call given in the table. TRBV1 counts as a pseudogene. The CDR3 is 21 residues long. CDR3 sequence reads: CTSTYRGLLKMWAKKVYGYTF. CDR3 in DNA: TGCACCAGCACCTACAGGGGGCTTTTAAAAATGTGGGCAAAAAAGGTTTATGGCTACACCTTC.

V usage is TRBV6-6 and J usage is TRBJ2-7; D is possibly TRBD1 or TRBD2 (5 bases each). The CDR3 is 14 residues long. With 2 bases removed from V and 2 bases from J, the gap between germline ends came to 10 bases. Germline V gene sequence: CDR1 MNHNY, CDR2 SVGAGI (reference sequence). CDR3 bases: TGTGCCAGCAGTTACGGGACCGAGCCCTACGAGCAGTACTTC. Amino acids: CASSYGTEPYEQYF.

Concerning this clone: The same CDR3 can be traced to other DNA sequences in this sample. The CDR3 here is CASSLNRGSTDTQYF. CDR3 sequence (DNA): TGCGCCAGCAGCTTAAACAGGGGGAGCACAGATACGCAGTATTTT. The V and J genes are TRBV5-1 and TRBJ2-3; 8 positions agree with TRBD1. The length of the CDR3 is 15 residues. V was pared by 2 bases and J by 0 bases, with 2 bases of the junction left unmatched. In germline, CDR1 is SGHRS, CDR2 YFSETQ.

This rearrangement joins TRBV6-5 to TRBJ1-5, with D unresolved. The CDR3 has 13 residues. With 2 bases removed from V and 6 bases from J, the gap between germline ends came to 8 bases. Germline CDR1 and CDR2: MNHEY and SVGAGI. The CDR3 coding sequence is TGTGCCAGCAGTTACGCCATATCTCAGCCCCAGCATTTT. The encoded protein is CASSYAISQPQHF.

This clone was counted ten times or more. The chain couples TRBV28 to TRBJ2-7, with D perhaps TRBD1 (5 bases). Germline V gene lookup returns CDR1 MDHEN and CDR2 SYDVKM. V was clipped by 10 bases and J by 2 bases, with 9 bases between them. This CDR3 has 11 residues. CDR3 loop: CATRQPYEQYF. For the CDR3, the DNA is TGTGCCACCCGACAGCCCTACGAGCAGTACTTC.

Only a few counts were recorded for this clone. J is TRBJ2-7 and V is TRBV6-6, with D uncertain. Germline loops: CDR1 MNHNY, CDR2 SVGAGI (reference sequence). CDR3 length: 12 amino acids. V lost 7 bases, J lost 3 bases, and 10 bases lay in between. The CDR3 is CASTKRNYEQYF. CDR3 nucleotides: TGTGCCAGCACCAAAAGGAACTACGAGCAGTACTTC.

The chain has TRBV5-1 and TRBJ1-2, with 8 positions matching TRBD1. The CDR3 consists of 15 residues. The germline CDR1 and CDR2 sequences are SGHRS and YFSETQ. J lost 8 bases, V lost 0 bases, and 9 bases had no gene match. CDR3 bases: TGCGCCAGCAGCTTGGAGGGCCAGGGGGCCGAAGGCTACACCTTC. Protein sequence: CASSLEGQGAEGYTF.

The chain uses TRBV5-4 and TRBJ2-1; D not resolved. Germline lookup yields CDR1 SGHNT and CDR2 YYREEE (reference sequence). Trimming stripped 5 bases from V and 0 bases from J, with 12 bases between. The CDR3 extends over 15 amino acids. The CDR3 sequence is CASSLDTSSYNEQFF. The CDR3 DNA reads TGTGCCAGCAGTTTAGACACAAGCTCCTACAATGAGCAGTTCTTC. The variable domain in full, with the rest retrieved from reference TRBV5-4 and TRBJ2-1, is ETGVTQSPTHLIKTRGQQVTLRCSSQSGHNTVSWYQQALGQGPQFIFQYYREEENGRGNFPPRFSGLQFPNYSSELNVNALELDDSALYLCASSLDTSSYNEQFFGPGTRLTVL.

This clone was seen only once. The chain links TRBV15 to TRBJ1-2, with D unclear. Germline values: CDR1 LNHNV, CDR2 YYDKDF (reference sequence). The CDR3 is 14 residues long. V shed 1 base and J shed 1 base, with 7 bases lying between them. The CDR3 bases are TGTGCCACCAGCAGAGGTCGCGATAACTATGGCTACACCTTC. Translated, it gives CATSRGRDNYGYTF.

The chain uses TRBV7-9 and TRBJ2-2; 8 nucleotides align to TRBD1. J was trimmed by 2 bases and V by 1 base; bases with no gene match: 3. Per the germline V gene, CDR1 is SEHNR and CDR2 is FQNEAQ (reference sequence). The CDR3 extends over 16 amino acids. In nucleotides, the CDR3 is TGTGCCAGCAGCTTAGAGACAGGGGCAAACACCGGGGAGCTGTTTTTT. Its protein product is CASSLETGANTGELFF.

At least ten counts were recorded for this clone. The chain links TRBV28 to TRBJ1-5; 11 bases fit TRBD1. Germline lookup yields CDR1 MDHEN and CDR2 SYDVKM. The CDR3 runs to 13 residues. The trim removed 6 bases at V and 8 bases at J, leaving 3 bases unmatched. The CDR3 reads CASRGQGGEPQHF. The CDR3 DNA reads TGTGCCAGCAGGGGACAGGGGGGCGAGCCCCAGCATTTT.

As regards this clone: Since a much larger clone is just one base distant, this may be a read error. The V call is TRBV5-5, the J call TRBJ2-7; the D is unclear. Germline lookup yields CDR1 SGHKS and CDR2 YYEKEE (reference sequence). The CDR3 is 12 residues long. Trimming left V 4 bases short and J 2 bases short, with 7 bases between. The CDR3 DNA reads as TGTGCCAGCAGCGTCGGACCCTACGAGCAGTACTTC. Amino acids: CASSVGPYEQYF.

This chain uses TRBV18 with TRBJ2-1; maybe TRBD1 (6 bases). The length of the CDR3 is 16 residues. Trimming stripped 3 bases from V and 1 base from J, with 13 bases between. Per germline, CDR1 KGHSH and CDR2 LQKENI. The DNA for the CDR3 is TGTGCCAGCTCACCCCCGGTAGGGGGATCCTACAATGAGCAGTTCTTC. This encodes CASSPPVGGSYNEQFF.

The rearrangement uses TRBV29-1 and TRBJ1-1; 9 nucleotides agree with TRBD1. The CDR3 totals 14 residues. Germline V lookup: CDR1 SQVTM, CDR2 ANQGSEA. V shed 6 bases, J shed 7 bases, and the junction held 12 bases outside the gene matches. The CDR3 DNA sequence: TGCAGCGTCGACTCGACAGGGGGAGGCCGTGAAGCTTTCTTT. This codes for CSVDSTGGGREAFF.

The rearrangement joins TRBV6-5 to TRBJ1-2; TRBD1 is a possible D gene (6 bases). CDR1 and CDR2 (germline): MNHEY, SVGAGI. The CDR3 consists of 13 residues. Between the trimmed V and J ends, which lost 6 bases and 4 bases, there was a span of 12 bases. CDR3 nucleotide sequence: TGTGCCAGCAGACCCCGAGGGGGCTATGGCTACACCTTC. It yields the protein CASRPRGGYGYTF.

The J gene is TRBJ2-7, the V gene TRBV6-6, with 7 bases aligning to TRBD1. Trimming took 6 bases from V and 3 from J; bases not matched to a gene: 5. The CDR3 is 13 residues long. Germline V gives CDR1 MNHNY, CDR2 SVGAGI (reference sequence). CDR3 DNA: TGTGCCAGCAGAGTGGGACAGAACTACGAGCAGTACTTC. Protein sequence: CASRVGQNYEQYF.

The V gene is TRBV7-3, the J gene TRBJ2-1, with D possibly being TRBD1 (5 bases). The CDR3 loop spans 15 amino acids. Deletions cut 0 bases from V and 4 bases from J, with 10 bases between. Germline CDR1 reads SGHTA; CDR2 reads FQGTGA. The CDR3 DNA reads as TGTGCCAGCAGCTTAACCAGGGAAAGATACAATGAGCAGTTCTTC. Translated: CASSLTRERYNEQFF.

V and J are TRBV10-3 and TRBJ2-3; D is perhaps TRBD2 (6 bases). Deletions cut 8 bases from V and 3 bases from J, with 12 bases between. This CDR3 has 13 residues. CDR1 and CDR2 (germline): ENHRY, SYGVKD. CDR3 loop: CAISGRLTDTQYF. The CDR3 DNA reads TGTGCCATCTCCGGGAGACTGACAGATACGCAGTATTTT.

In its sample, this clone was seen a few times. The chain combines TRBV28 with TRBJ1-5; D is uncertain. The germline V gene has CDR1 MDHEN and CDR2 SYDVKM. The CDR3 runs to 14 residues. With 5 bases removed from V and 6 bases from J, the gap between germline ends came to 14 bases. The CDR3, as DNA: TGTGCCAGCAGTCCCGGAGAGATCGGTCAGCCCCAGCATTTT. Its translation: CASSPGEIGQPQHF.